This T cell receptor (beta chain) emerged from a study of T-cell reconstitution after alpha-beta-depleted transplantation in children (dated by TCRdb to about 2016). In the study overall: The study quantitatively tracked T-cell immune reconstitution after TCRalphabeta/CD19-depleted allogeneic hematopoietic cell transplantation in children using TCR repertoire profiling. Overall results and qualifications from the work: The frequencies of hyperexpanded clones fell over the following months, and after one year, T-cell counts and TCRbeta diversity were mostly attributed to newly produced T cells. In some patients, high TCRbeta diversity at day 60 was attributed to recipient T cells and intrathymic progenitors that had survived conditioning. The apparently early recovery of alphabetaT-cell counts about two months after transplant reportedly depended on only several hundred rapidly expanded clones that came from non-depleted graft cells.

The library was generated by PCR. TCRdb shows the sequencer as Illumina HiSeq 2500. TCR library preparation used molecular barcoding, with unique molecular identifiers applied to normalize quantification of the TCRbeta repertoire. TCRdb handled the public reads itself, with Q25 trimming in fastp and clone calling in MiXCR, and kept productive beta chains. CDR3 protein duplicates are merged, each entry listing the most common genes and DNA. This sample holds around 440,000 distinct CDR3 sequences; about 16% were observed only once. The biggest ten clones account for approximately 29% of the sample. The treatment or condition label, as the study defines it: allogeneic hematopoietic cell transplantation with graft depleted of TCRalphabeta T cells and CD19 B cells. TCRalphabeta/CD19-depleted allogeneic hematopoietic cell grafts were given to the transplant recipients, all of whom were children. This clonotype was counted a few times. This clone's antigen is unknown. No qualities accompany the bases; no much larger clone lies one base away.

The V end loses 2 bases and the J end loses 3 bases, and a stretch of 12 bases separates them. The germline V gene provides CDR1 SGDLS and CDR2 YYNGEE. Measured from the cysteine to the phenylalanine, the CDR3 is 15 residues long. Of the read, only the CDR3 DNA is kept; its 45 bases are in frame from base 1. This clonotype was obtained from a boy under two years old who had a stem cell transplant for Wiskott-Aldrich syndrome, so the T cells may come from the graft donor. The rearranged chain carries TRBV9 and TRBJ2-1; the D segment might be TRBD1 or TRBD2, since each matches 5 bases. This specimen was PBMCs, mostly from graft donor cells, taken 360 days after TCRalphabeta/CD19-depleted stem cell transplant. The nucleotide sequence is TGTGCCAGCAGCGTCCTCGGGACGCACTACAATGAGCAGTTCTTC. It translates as CASSVLGTHYNEQFF.